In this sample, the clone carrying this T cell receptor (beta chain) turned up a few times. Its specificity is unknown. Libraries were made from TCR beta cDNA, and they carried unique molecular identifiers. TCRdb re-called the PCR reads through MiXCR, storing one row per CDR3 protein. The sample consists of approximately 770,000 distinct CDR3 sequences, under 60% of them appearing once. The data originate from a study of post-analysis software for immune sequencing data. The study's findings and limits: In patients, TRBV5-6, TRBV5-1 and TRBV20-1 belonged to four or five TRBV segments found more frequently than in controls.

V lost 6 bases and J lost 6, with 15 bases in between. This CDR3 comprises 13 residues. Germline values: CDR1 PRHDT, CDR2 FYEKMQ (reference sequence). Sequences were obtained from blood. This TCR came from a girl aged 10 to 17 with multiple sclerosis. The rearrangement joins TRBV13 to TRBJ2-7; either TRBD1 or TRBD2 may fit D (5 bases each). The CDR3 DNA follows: TGTGCCAGCAGTCTCGGGGCCAGGGTCGAGCAGTACTTC. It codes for CASSLGARVEQYF.